The rows below give T cell receptor beta chains drawn from one sample of a study of tumor-infiltrating lymphocytes in primary liver carcinoma. MiXCR, applied by TCRdb to the multiplex PCR reads, yields one record per CDR3 protein. The sample has some 87,000 distinct CDR3 sequences; 68% are singletons. The sequenced material came from tumor-adjacent normal liver tissue. The receptors stem from a middle-aged man with primary liver carcinoma and hepatitis B virus infection. Each CDR3 is given with its conserved first and last residue. A D gene is named only where the DNA matches it firmly. Clone size is shown for a subset of rows, as once, few, many or a class of expanded clone.

cdr3_aa: CASSDLAGAVETQFF
cdr3_nt: TGTGCCAGCAGCGACCTGGCAGGAGCGGTAGAGACCCAGTTCTTC
j_call: TRBJ2-1
d_call: .
v_call: TRBV11-2
clone_size: .

cdr3_aa: CASTPSGGYQETQYF
cdr3_nt: TGTGCCAGCACTCCATCAGGCGGGTACCAAGAGACCCAGTACTTC
j_call: TRBJ2-5
d_call: .
v_call: TRBV6-6
clone_size: many

cdr3_aa: CASSFLYRGGDTQYF
cdr3_nt: TGTGCCAGCAGCTTCCTTTACAGGGGCGGGGATACTCAGTATTTT
j_call: TRBJ2-3
d_call: .
v_call: TRBV11-2
clone_size: .

cdr3_aa: CAWDYGSAEAFF
cdr3_nt: TGTGCCTGGGATTATGGTAGTGCTGAAGCTTTCTTT
j_call: TRBJ1-1
d_call: .
v_call: TRBV30
clone_size: .

cdr3_aa: CASNLGTGENSPLHF
cdr3_nt: TGTGCAAGCAACTTGGGGACAGGGGAGAATTCACCCCTCCACTTT
j_call: TRBJ1-6
d_call: TRBD1
v_call: TRBV5-6
clone_size: once

cdr3_aa: CANSQGPGSTGANVLTF
cdr3_nt: TGCGCCAACAGCCAAGGTCCAGGATCCACTGGTGCCAACGTCCTGACTTTC
j_call: TRBJ2-6
d_call: .
v_call: TRBV4-1
clone_size: .

cdr3_aa: CSALEGGRNTIYF
cdr3_nt: TGCAGCGCCCTGGAGGGTGGCAGAAACACCATATATTTT
j_call: TRBJ1-3
d_call: .
v_call: TRBV29-1
clone_size: many

cdr3_aa: CASSLVLAGFLEQYF
cdr3_nt: TGTGCCAGCAGTTTGGTTTTAGCGGGATTCCTCGAGCAGTACTTC
j_call: TRBJ2-7
d_call: TRBD2
v_call: TRBV11-2
clone_size: once

cdr3_aa: CANSSVPGHGDTHYF
cdr3_nt: TGTGCCAACAGCTCAGTCCCGGGACATGGAGATACGCACTATTTT
j_call: TRBJ2-3
d_call: .
v_call: TRBV11-2
clone_size: once

cdr3_aa: CSVGGTDSAYEQYF
cdr3_nt: TGCAGCGTTGGAGGGACGGACTCAGCCTACGAGCAGTACTTC
j_call: TRBJ2-7
d_call: .
v_call: TRBV29-1
clone_size: many

cdr3_aa: CSVESRRDARELFF
cdr3_nt: TGCAGCGTTGAGTCCAGGCGGGACGCCAGGGAGCTGTTTTTT
j_call: TRBJ2-2
d_call: .
v_call: TRBV29-1
clone_size: .

cdr3_aa: CASSPTSRGAREKLFF
cdr3_nt: TGCGCCAGCAGCCCCACCTCGAGGGGGGCACGCGAAAAACTGTTTTTT
j_call: TRBJ1-4
d_call: .
v_call: TRBV4-1
clone_size: .

cdr3_aa: CASSQYQPSANTGELLF
cdr3_nt: TGTGCCAGCAGCCAGTACCAGCCAAGCGCGAATACCGGGGAGCTGCTTTTT
j_call: TRBJ2-2
d_call: .
v_call: TRBV6-5
clone_size: .

cdr3_aa: CASSHPGGGYIEQFF
cdr3_nt: TGTGCCAGCAGTCACCCAGGGGGAGGTTACATTGAGCAGTTCTTC
j_call: TRBJ2-1
d_call: .
v_call: TRBV14
clone_size: .

cdr3_aa: CASSLDVNTGELFF
cdr3_nt: TGTGCCAGCAGCTTGGACGTGAACACCGGGGAGCTGTTTTTT
j_call: TRBJ2-2
d_call: .
v_call: TRBV2
clone_size: .

cdr3_aa: CASKVRQAGGDTQYF
cdr3_nt: TGTGCCAGCAAGGTGAGACAGGCTGGAGGAGATACGCAGTATTTT
j_call: TRBJ2-3
d_call: .
v_call: TRBV6-2/TRBV6-3
clone_size: .

cdr3_aa: CASTPARADTDTQYF
cdr3_nt: TGTGCCAGCACCCCGGCTAGGGCTGACACAGATACGCAGTATTTT
j_call: TRBJ2-3
d_call: .
v_call: TRBV6-6
clone_size: many

cdr3_aa: CASTQEAGAGNNEQFF
cdr3_nt: TGTGCCAGCACCCAAGAAGCGGGGGCGGGGAACAATGAGCAGTTCTTC
j_call: TRBJ2-1
d_call: TRBD2
v_call: TRBV12-3/TRBV12-4
clone_size: many

cdr3_aa: CASGSGGYEQYF
cdr3_nt: TGTGCCAGCGGTAGCGGGGGTTACGAGCAGTACTTC
j_call: TRBJ2-7
d_call: TRBD2
v_call: TRBV6-6
clone_size: many

cdr3_aa: CASSAAGVQYF
cdr3_nt: TGTGCTAGCAGTGCCGCAGGGGTCCAGTACTTC
j_call: TRBJ2-5
d_call: .
v_call: TRBV12-3/TRBV12-4
clone_size: .

cdr3_aa: CSVATGGNQPQHF
cdr3_nt: TGCAGCGTTGCGACAGGGGGCAATCAGCCCCAGCATTTT
j_call: TRBJ1-5
d_call: TRBD1
v_call: TRBV29-1
clone_size: many

cdr3_aa: CASSTYRGRDTGELFF
cdr3_nt: TGTGCCAGCAGTACCTACAGGGGGAGGGACACCGGGGAGCTGTTTTTT
j_call: TRBJ2-2
d_call: .
v_call: TRBV6-1
clone_size: many

cdr3_aa: CASSQRLRWEAFF
cdr3_nt: TGTGCCAGCAGCCAACGATTAAGATGGGAAGCTTTCTTT
j_call: TRBJ1-1
d_call: .
v_call: TRBV14
clone_size: few

cdr3_aa: CASSVGLAVSRAGELFF
cdr3_nt: TGTGCCAGCAGCGTGGGACTAGCGGTCTCCCGGGCCGGGGAGCTGTTTTTT
j_call: TRBJ2-2
d_call: TRBD2
v_call: TRBV11-2
clone_size: .

cdr3_aa: CASSLEVGAELFF
cdr3_nt: TGTGCCAGTAGCTTAGAGGTGGGTGCTGAGCTGTTCTTC
j_call: TRBJ2-1
d_call: .
v_call: TRBV11-2
clone_size: .

cdr3_aa: CASSLGPQGSSLRF
cdr3_nt: TGTGCCAGCAGCTTAGGCCCACAGGGTTCATCCCTCCGCTTT
j_call: TRBJ1-6
d_call: .
v_call: TRBV11-2
clone_size: .

cdr3_aa: CASSLSAGAGAEQYF
cdr3_nt: TGCGCCAGCAGCTTGAGCGCGGGTGCGGGGGCCGAGCAGTACTTC
j_call: TRBJ2-7
d_call: .
v_call: TRBV5-1
clone_size: .

cdr3_aa: CVSSLVGETAGRDF
cdr3_nt: TGCGTCAGTAGCTTGGTGGGTGAGACCGCGGGGCGGGACTTC
j_call: TRBJ2-7
d_call: .
v_call: TRBV5-1
clone_size: .

cdr3_aa: CASRSSGGSYEQYF
cdr3_nt: TGTGCCAGTAGATCTAGCGGGGGCTCCTACGAGCAGTACTTC
j_call: TRBJ2-7
d_call: TRBD2
v_call: TRBV7-3
clone_size: few

cdr3_aa: CASSFRLAGVWQFF
cdr3_nt: TGTGCCAGCAGTTTTCGACTAGCGGGAGTATGGCAGTTCTTC
j_call: TRBJ2-1
d_call: TRBD2
v_call: TRBV6-6
clone_size: many